The 2 T cell receptor beta chains below all came from one sample that was sequenced in a study of shared clonotypes between healthy human individuals. Method: immunoSEQ multiplex PCR; TCRdb's copy keeps in-frame clones and lacks some. The data hold over a million clones, with 96% observed a single time. Sequenced material: naive CD4+ T cells sorted from blood. Specified subset: CD45RA+ positively selected. The receptors were sampled from a man in his thirties or forties in good health.

This clone has only one observation. The rearrangement links TRBV29-1 to TRBJ2-7; 9 bases agree with TRBD2. Per the germline V gene, CDR1 is SQVTM and CDR2 is ANQGSEA. The CDR3 has 14 amino acids. Trimming at V came to 4 bases and at J to 2 bases, leaving 6 bases not matched to a gene. The CDR3 DNA is TGCAGCGTTGCCAGCGGGAGGACCCCCTACGAGCAGTACTTC. This codes for CSVASGRTPYEQYF.

The chain carries TRBV6-1 and TRBJ2-7, with 11 bases lining up with TRBD1. J gave up 6 bases and V 10 bases, and 11 bases lay outside the gene matches. This CDR3 comprises 14 residues. Germline loops: CDR1 MNHNS, CDR2 SASEGT. The CDR3 DNA follows: TGTGCCATCGGGGGAGGGACAGGGGGTGGCGAGCAGTACTTC. Translating it yields CAIGGGTGGGEQYF.